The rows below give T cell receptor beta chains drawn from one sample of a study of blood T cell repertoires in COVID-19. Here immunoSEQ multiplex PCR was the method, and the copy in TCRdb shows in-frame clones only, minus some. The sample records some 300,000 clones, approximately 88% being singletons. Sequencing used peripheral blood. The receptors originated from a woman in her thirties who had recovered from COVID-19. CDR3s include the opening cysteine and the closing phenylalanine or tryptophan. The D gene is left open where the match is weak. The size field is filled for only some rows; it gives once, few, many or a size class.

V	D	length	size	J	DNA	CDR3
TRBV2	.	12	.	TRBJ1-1	TGTGCCAGCAACGAGAGGAACACTGAAGCTTTCTTT	CASNERNTEAFF
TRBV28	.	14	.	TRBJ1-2	TGTGCCAGCAGTTTACCGGGGAACCTTTATGGCTACACCTTC	CASSLPGNLYGYTF
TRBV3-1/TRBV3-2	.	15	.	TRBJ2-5	TGTGCCAGCAGCCAAGAATTTTGGGGGGAAGAGACCCAGTACTTC	CASSQEFWGEETQYF
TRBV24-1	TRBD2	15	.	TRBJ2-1	TGTGCCACCAGTGATTGGGCGGGGGGTTTAAACGAGCAGTTCTTC	CATSDWAGGLNEQFF
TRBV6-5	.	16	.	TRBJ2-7	TGTGCCAGCAGTTACTCCGTCGGTCAGGCATATTACGAGCAGTACTTC	CASSYSVGQAYYEQYF
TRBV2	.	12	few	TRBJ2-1	TGTGCCAGCAGTGATGCGGACAGACCGCCGTTCTTC	CASSDADRPPFF
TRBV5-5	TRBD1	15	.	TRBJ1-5	TGTGCCAGCAGGTCGACAGGGATGGGTAATCAGCCCCAGCATTTT	CASRSTGMGNQPQHF
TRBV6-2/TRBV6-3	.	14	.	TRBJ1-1	TGTGCCAGCAGTTACGGGCCTCTGAACACTGAAGCTTTCTTT	CASSYGPLNTEAFF
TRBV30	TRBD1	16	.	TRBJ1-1	TGTGCCTGGAGGACATGGGACAGGGGTGAGAACACTGAAGCTTTCTTT	CAWRTWDRGENTEAFF
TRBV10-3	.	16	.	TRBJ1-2	TGTGCCATCAGCTCAGGGATAGGTACAGATATCTATGGCTACACCTTC	CAISSGIGTDIYGYTF
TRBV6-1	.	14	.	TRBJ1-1	TGTGCCAGCAGTGAAAGGAGGGGACGAACTGAAGCTTTCTTT	CASSERRGRTEAFF
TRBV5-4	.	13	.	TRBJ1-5	TGTGCCAGCAGCAACGACAGGAATCAGCCCCAGCATTTT	CASSNDRNQPQHF
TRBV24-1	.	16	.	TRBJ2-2	TGTGCCACCAGTGGGTTCGCACTGTCTAACACCGGGGAGCTGTTTTTT	CATSGFALSNTGELFF
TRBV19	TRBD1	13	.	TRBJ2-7	TGTGCCAGCAAGGACAGGGGCGCCTACGAGCAGTACTTC	CASKDRGAYEQYF
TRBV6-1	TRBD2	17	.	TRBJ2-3	TGTGCCAGCAGTGCCAGTCGAAACGGGGGGTTGCCAGATACGCAGTATTTT	CASSASRNGGLPDTQYF
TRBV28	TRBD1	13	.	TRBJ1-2	TGTGCCACCGCGACGGGACAGGGACATGGCTACACCTTC	CATATGQGHGYTF
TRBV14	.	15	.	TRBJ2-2	TGTGCCAGCAGCCAAAGGACAGCCAACACCGGGGAGCTGTTTTTT	CASSQRTANTGELFF
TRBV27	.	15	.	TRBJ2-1	TGTGCCAGCAGCCCCGGAGTGAGCTCCTACAATGAGCAGTTCTTC	CASSPGVSSYNEQFF
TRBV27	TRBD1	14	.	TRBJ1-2	TGTGCCAGCAGTTTACGGACAGGGGATTATGGCTACACCTTC	CASSLRTGDYGYTF
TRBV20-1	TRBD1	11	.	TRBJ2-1	TGCAGTGCCTACCCCCCGGACAGGAAGTTCTTC	CSAYPPDRKFF
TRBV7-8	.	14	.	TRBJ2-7	TGTGCCAGCAGCTTAGCCTCAGGGACCTACGAGCAGTACTTC	CASSLASGTYEQYF
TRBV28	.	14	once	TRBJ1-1	TGTGCCAGCAGCTTATCTGAGGGGAACACTGAAGCTTTCTTT	CASSLSEGNTEAFF
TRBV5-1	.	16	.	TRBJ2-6	TGCGCCAGCAGCTTGGACCGGGTCTCTGGGGCCAACGTCCTGACTTTC	CASSLDRVSGANVLTF
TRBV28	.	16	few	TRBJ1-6	TGTGCCAGCAGTTTATTGGAGGGCGAGAATAATTCACCCCTCCACTTT	CASSLLEGENNSPLHF
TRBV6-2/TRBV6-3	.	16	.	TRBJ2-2	TGTGCCAGCAGTTACTCGAAGAGCAGGGCCACCGGGGAGCTGTTTTTT	CASSYSKSRATGELFF
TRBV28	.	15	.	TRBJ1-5	TGTGCCAGCGAGGGGTGGGGGCATAGCAATCAGCCCCAGCATTTT	CASEGWGHSNQPQHF
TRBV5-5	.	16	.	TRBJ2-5	TGTGCCAGCAGCCCGGACAGACGATGGGACCAAGAGACCCAGTACTTC	CASSPDRRWDQETQYF
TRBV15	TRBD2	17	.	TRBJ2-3	TGTGCCACCAGCAGGGGACTAGCGGGGGGCCTCACAGATACGCAGTATTTT	CATSRGLAGGLTDTQYF
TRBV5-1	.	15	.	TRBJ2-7	TGCGCCAGCAGCCTGGGCTGGACGGACTCGGGGGAGCAGTACTTC	CASSLGWTDSGEQYF
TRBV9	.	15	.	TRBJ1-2	TGTGCCAGCAGCGCAAGTTCTTTCCGAGACTATGGCTACACCTTC	CASSASSFRDYGYTF
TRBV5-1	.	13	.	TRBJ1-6	TGCGCCAGCAGCGGCGGGTCCTGGAACACCCTCCACTTT	CASSGGSWNTLHF
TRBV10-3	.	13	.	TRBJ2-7	TGTGCCATCAGTGACCTGCGGGACCCCGAGCAGTACTTC	CAISDLRDPEQYF
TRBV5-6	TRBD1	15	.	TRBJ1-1	TGTGCCAGCAGCTTGGGACAGGGGGCCCACACTGAAGCTTTCTTT	CASSLGQGAHTEAFF
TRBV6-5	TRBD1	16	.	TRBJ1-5	TGTGCCAGCAGTTACGGGGGACAGGGTGGCCATCAGCCCCAGCATTTT	CASSYGGQGGHQPQHF
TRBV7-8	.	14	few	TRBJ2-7	TGTGCCAGCAGCTTCCGGGATCGATCGAGCGAGCAGTACTTC	CASSFRDRSSEQYF
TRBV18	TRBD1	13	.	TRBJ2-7	TGTGCCAGCTCATCGTGGACAGGGGTCGAGCAGTACTTC	CASSSWTGVEQYF
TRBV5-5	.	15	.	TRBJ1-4	TGTGCCAGCAGCTTGGTTGTGGAGGCTAATGAAAAACTGTTTTTT	CASSLVVEANEKLFF
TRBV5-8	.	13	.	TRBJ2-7	TGTGCCAGCAGCTTGGGAGGGTACAACGAGCAGTACTTC	CASSLGGYNEQYF
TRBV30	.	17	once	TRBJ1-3	TGTGCCTGGAGTGCCGCCCTTCCGTTCAGCTCTGGAAACACCATATATTTT	CAWSAALPFSSGNTIYF
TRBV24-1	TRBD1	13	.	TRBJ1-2	TGTGCCACCAGTGACCGGACAGGCTATGGCTACACCTTC	CATSDRTGYGYTF
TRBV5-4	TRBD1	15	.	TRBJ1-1	TGTGCCAGCAGCCAGACAGGGGCGGGGAACACTGAAGCTTTCTTT	CASSQTGAGNTEAFF
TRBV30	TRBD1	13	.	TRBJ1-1	TGTGCCTGGAACAGGGGACTGAACACTGAAGCTTTCTTT	CAWNRGLNTEAFF
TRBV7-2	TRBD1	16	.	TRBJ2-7	TGTGCCAGCAGCTTATCATCCGGACAGGGGTCTTACGAGCAGTACTTC	CASSLSSGQGSYEQYF
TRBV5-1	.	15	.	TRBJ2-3	TGCGCCAGCAGCCCGAGGGGGGGAGGCACAGATACGCAGTATTTT	CASSPRGGGTDTQYF
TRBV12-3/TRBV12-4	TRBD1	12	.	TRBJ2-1	TGTGCCAGCAGTTTCGACAGGGCATTTCAGTTCTTC	CASSFDRAFQFF
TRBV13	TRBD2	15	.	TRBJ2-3	TGTGCCAGCAGGCTAGCGGGGGAGGGCAAGTATACGCAGTATTTT	CASRLAGEGKYTQYF
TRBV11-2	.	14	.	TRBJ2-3	TGTGCCAGCAGCTCCTTGTCAACAGGCGATACGCAGTATTTT	CASSSLSTGDTQYF
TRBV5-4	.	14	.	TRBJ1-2	TGTGCCAGCAGCTTGGGTCGGGAGAACTATGGCTACACCTTC	CASSLGRENYGYTF
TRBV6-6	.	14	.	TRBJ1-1	TGTGCCAGCAGTTACAGCGGCGAGAACACTGAAGCTTTCTTT	CASSYSGENTEAFF
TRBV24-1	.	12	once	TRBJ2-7	TGTGCCACCAGTGACAGTTCCTACGAGCAGTACTTC	CATSDSSYEQYF
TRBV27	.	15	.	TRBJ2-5	TGTGCCAGCAGTTCTTACAGGGCAGTGCAAGAGACCCAGTACTTC	CASSSYRAVQETQYF